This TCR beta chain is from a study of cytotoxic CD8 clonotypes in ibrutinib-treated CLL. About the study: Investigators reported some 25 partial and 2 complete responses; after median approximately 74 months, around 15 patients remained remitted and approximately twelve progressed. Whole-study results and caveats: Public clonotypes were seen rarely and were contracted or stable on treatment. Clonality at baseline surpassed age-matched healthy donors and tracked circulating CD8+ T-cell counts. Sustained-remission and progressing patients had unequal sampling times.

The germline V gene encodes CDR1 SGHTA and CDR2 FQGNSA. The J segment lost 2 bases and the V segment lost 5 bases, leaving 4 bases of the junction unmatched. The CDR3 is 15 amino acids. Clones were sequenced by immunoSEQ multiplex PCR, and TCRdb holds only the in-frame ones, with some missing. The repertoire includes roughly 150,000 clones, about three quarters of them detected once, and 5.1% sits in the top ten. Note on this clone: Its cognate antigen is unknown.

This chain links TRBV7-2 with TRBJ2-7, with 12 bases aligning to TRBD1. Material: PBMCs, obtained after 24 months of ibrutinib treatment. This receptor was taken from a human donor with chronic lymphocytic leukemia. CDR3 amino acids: CASSGGTGGAYEQYF. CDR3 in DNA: TGTGCCAGCAGCGGAGGGACAGGGGGCGCCTACGAGCAGTACTTC.